This T cell receptor beta chain came from a study of radiation and T cells in renal cell carcinoma. Whole-study results and caveats: In blood, top tumor clones expanded by 2 weeks, shrinking by 4.

Regarding time point: baseline pretreatment blood. Treatment in this sample: 15 Gy SBRT to primary tumor, nephrectomy 4 weeks later. A remark on this clone: Its antigen is unidentified.

This table comes from immunoSEQ multiplex PCR, and its TCRdb copy is limited to in-frame clones, with some not included. The table lists some 95,000 clones, 75% to 90% of them singletons. The sample consisted of blood, taken from a patient whose treatment included radiotherapy and nephrectomy. This receptor was obtained from a man aged 45-60 years with renal cell carcinoma.

The CDR3 reads CASSLNYAVGGETQYF. The CDR3 nucleotides read TGTGCCAGCAGCCTCAATTACGCCGTCGGTGGAGAGACCCAGTACTTC. The chain links TRBV7-6 to TRBJ2-5; D call uncertain. In germline, CDR1 is SGHVS, CDR2 FNYEAQ. V was pared by 5 bases and J by 4 bases, with 20 bases between. This CDR3 region has 16 residues.